This TCR beta chain appears in the sequencing data of a study of T-cell reconstitution after alpha-beta-depleted transplantation in children. The CDR3 extends over 15 amino acids. Germline V CDR1 and CDR2: SGHTA, FQGNSA. The V end was cut by 0 bases, the J end by 2 bases, with 8 bases between. Preparation of the TCRbeta library used unique molecular identifiers. One entry per CDR3 protein, called by TCRdb with MiXCR from the PCR reads. This sample has approximately 93,000 distinct CDR3 sequences, with roughly 8.3% found just once. This clonotype was seen at least ten times. V is TRBV7-2 and J is TRBJ2-1; D call uncertain. The receptor was derived from a human donor who donated a stem cell graft to a child with congenital amegakaryocytic thrombocytopenia. Specimen: PBMCs from the stem cell graft donor, collected from the stem cell graft. The CDR3 region has the DNA TGTGCCAGCAGCTTAGCCGCCGGCCCCTACAATGAGCAGTTCTTC. Protein product: CASSLAAGPYNEQFF. Looking up the rest from reference TRBV7-2 and TRBJ2-1 gives the full variable domain: GAGVSQSPSNKVTEKGKDVELRCDPISGHTALYWYRQSLGQGLEFLIYFQGNSAPDKSGLPSDRFSAERTGGSVSTLTIQRTQQEDSAVYLCASSLAAGPYNEQFFGPGTRLTVL.